Listed here is a single T cell receptor (beta chain). Its antigen remains unidentified. CD8+ T cell subsets were each sorted in triplicate, approximately 270,000 cells apiece. The record originates from a study of CXCR3-negative and CXCR3-positive naive CD8 T cells. The TRB libraries of cDNA were built by UMI-labeled 5' RACE. Following a re-call of the 5' RACE reads, TCRdb has one entry per CDR3 protein and lacks DNA. The ten most abundant clones cover about 0.62% of a sample with roughly 130,000 distinct CDR3 sequences. Whole-study findings and limits: CXCR3-positive naive cells had TRB CDR3s that were more hydrophobic than CXCR3-negative naive cells had. In both naive subsets diversity was comparably high, whereas memory CD8+ cells showed much lower diversity.

The germline gives CDR1 SQVTM, CDR2 ANQGSEA. CDR3 length equals 14 residues. The rearrangement uses TRBV29-1 and TRBJ2-7; TCRdb gives TRBD1 as the D gene, but with no DNA this cannot be confirmed. Input material: naive CXCR3+ CD8+ T cells from blood. Regarding subset: CD45RO-CCR7+CD27+CD95- naive CD8+ T cells expressing CXCR3 (TNR3+). This TCR came from a human donor in good health. Some clones in this sample may be carry-over from other donors' samples. CDR3 amino acids: CSVEGAGEGYEQYF.